These 25 T cell receptor beta chains came from one sample sequenced in a study of cytomegalovirus exposure and HLA in healthy donors. The PCR had 60 Vbeta and 13 Jbeta primers. The repertoire was sequenced with immunoSEQ multiplex PCR; TCRdb's copy has only in-frame clones and lacks some. This listing includes around 45,000 clones. Sequencing used PBMCs. The receptors were sampled from a male donor in good health and CMV-seronegative.

The chain recombines TRBV5-1 with TRBJ1-4, with D possibly TRBD1 on 6 matching bases. Trimming removed 6 bases at V and 4 bases at J, with 19 bases between. Germline CDR1 is SGHRS and CDR2 is YFSETQ. The CDR3 runs to 16 residues. CDR3 in DNA: TGCGCCAGCACTCCCAGTGCCAGGGGAATTAATGAAAAACTGTTTTTT. This sequence encodes CASTPSARGINEKLFF.

The rearrangement joins TRBV15 to TRBJ2-7, with a possible D match to TRBD2 (7 bases). V lost 0 bases and J lost 4, with 10 bases in between. Per germline, CDR1 LNHNV and CDR2 YYDKDF (reference sequence). This CDR3 region has 14 residues. Here the CDR3 reads CATSREGGGYEQYF. CDR3 nucleotides: TGTGCCACCAGCAGAGAAGGGGGGGGATACGAGCAGTACTTC.

This chain connects TRBV19 to TRBJ1-2, with no clear D. Germline V CDR1 and CDR2: LNHDA, SQIVND (reference sequence). The CDR3 runs to 16 residues. Trimming took off 8 bases at V and 0 bases at J, with 19 bases between the two ends. CDR3 sequence: CASGVVGIEANYGYTF. CDR3 DNA: TGTGCCAGTGGGGTTGTCGGGATCGAAGCTAACTATGGCTACACCTTC.

This chain joins TRBV15 and TRBJ2-1, with a weak D call TRBD2 (6 bases). From germline, CDR1 is LNHNV and CDR2 YYDKDF (reference sequence). Trimming took 0 bases from V and 11 from J, leaving 11 bases between them. This CDR3 contains 13 residues. Here the CDR3 reads CATSRERRGQQFF. CDR3 sequence (DNA): TGTGCCACCAGCAGAGAGAGGAGGGGTCAGCAGTTCTTC.

V and J are TRBV7-2 and TRBJ1-1; 7 bases agree with TRBD1. The CDR3 consists of 14 residues. The germline V gene encodes CDR1 SGHTA and CDR2 FQGNSA. After removal of 3 bases from V and 4 bases from J, the junction contained 5 bases not matched to a gene. CDR3 in DNA: TGTGCCAGCAGCTTTAGCCAGGGGGGCACTGAAGCTTTCTTT. As protein: CASSFSQGGTEAFF.

This chain joins TRBV30 and TRBJ2-2; the D gene is possibly TRBD2 (7 bases). V dropped 5 bases and J dropped 3 bases, with 16 bases sitting between them. The CDR3 has 15 amino acids. Germline V lookup: CDR1 GTSNPN, CDR2 SVGIG (reference sequence). The CDR3 DNA is TGTGCCTGGGGGGAGGGGGAGTGGCACACCGGGGAGCTGTTTTTT. Encoded protein: CAWGEGEWHTGELFF.

This rearrangement joins TRBV6-5 to TRBJ2-7, with TRBD1 identical over 7 bases. Losses at the gene ends were 5 bases for V and 0 bases for J; bases not matched to a gene: 4. In germline, CDR1 is MNHEY, CDR2 SVGAGI. This CDR3 comprises 14 residues. The CDR3 loop is CASSPGDSSYEQYF. The CDR3 DNA follows: TGTGCCAGCAGTCCCGGGGACAGCTCCTACGAGCAGTACTTC.

The chain combines TRBV25-1 with TRBJ2-3; D is uncertain. Germline-derived CDR1 and CDR2 are MGHDK and SYGVNS. Trimming left V 4 bases short and J 4 bases short, with 6 bases between. The CDR3 has 12 amino acids. CDR3 nucleotide sequence: TGTGCCAGCAGTGGGAGAGCAGATACGCAGTATTTT. Its translation: CASSGRADTQYF.

This chain connects TRBV18 to TRBJ1-5; tentative D call: TRBD1 (5 bases). CDR1 is KGHSH and CDR2 is LQKENI in the germline V gene. The ends were cut back, 3 bases at V and 7 bases at J, with 7 bases in the middle. The CDR3 covers 12 residues. CDR3 sequence: CASSPDSQPQHF. The CDR3 region has the DNA TGTGCCAGCTCACCTGACAGCCAGCCCCAGCATTTT.

The J gene is TRBJ1-3, the V gene TRBV11-2; D is uncertain. CDR1 and CDR2 (germline): SGHAT, FQNNGV. The V and J ends lost 1 base and 14 bases respectively, with 12 bases between them. CDR3 length: 12 residues. The CDR3 nucleotides are TGTGCCAGCAGCTTAGTGGGCGGACTCCTATATTTT. Its protein product is CASSLVGGLLYF. Full variable domain (missing parts from reference TRBV11-2 and TRBJ1-3): EAGVAQSPRYKIIEKRQSVAFWCNPISGHATLYWYQQILGQGPKLLIQFQNNGVVDDSQLPKDRFSAERLKGVDSTLKIQPAKLEDSAVYLCASSLVGGLLYFGEGSWLTVV.

The chain carries TRBV6-4 and TRBJ1-6; D is possibly TRBD1 (5 bases). Trimming took 0 bases from V and 8 from J, leaving 11 bases between them. The CDR3 has 15 amino acids. CDR1 is MRHNA, CDR2 SNTAGT, per germline. Written as DNA, the CDR3 is TGTGCCAGCAGTGACTCCTGGCAGGGCTATTCACCCCTCCACTTT. This encodes CASSDSWQGYSPLHF.

This chain connects TRBV7-2 to TRBJ1-2, with D perhaps matching TRBD1 (6 bases). The CDR3 runs to 16 residues. Germline-derived CDR1 and CDR2 are SGHTA and FQGNSA. Deletions cut 5 bases from V and 2 bases from J, with 18 bases between. The CDR3 protein is CASSDSRRTVNYGYTF. The CDR3 nucleotides are TGTGCCAGCAGCGACTCCCGTAGGACAGTGAACTATGGCTACACCTTC.

This chain uses TRBV30 with TRBJ1-2; tentative D call: TRBD1 (6 bases). Germline V gives CDR1 GTSNPN, CDR2 SVGIG (reference sequence). This CDR3 is built from 13 residues. Trimming took 5 bases from V and 1 from J, leaving 11 bases between them. CDR3 coding DNA: TGTGCCTGGGATGAACAGGGTAACTATGGCTACACCTTC. This translates into CAWDEQGNYGYTF. The entire variable domain, with the rest obtained from reference TRBV30 and TRBJ1-2, is as follows: SQTIHQWPATLVQPVGSPLSLECTVEGTSNPNLYWYRQAAGRGLQLLFYSVGIGQISSEVPQNLSASRPQDRQFILSSKKLLLSDSGFYLCAWDEQGNYGYTFGSGTRLTVV.

The chain joins TRBV19 to TRBJ2-6; tentatively, D is TRBD2 (6 bases). Per the germline V gene, CDR1 is LNHDA and CDR2 is SQIVND (reference sequence). The CDR3 is made up of 18 amino acids. V lost 1 base and J lost 0, with 13 bases in between. This CDR3 reads CASSIGRRARSGANVLTF. Here the CDR3 DNA reads TGTGCCAGTAGTATAGGTCGGAGGGCCCGCTCTGGGGCCAACGTCCTGACTTTC.

The chain is built from TRBV9 and TRBJ1-2; the D is unclear. The germline V and J ends were trimmed by 1 base and 5 bases, with 9 bases remaining between them. Germline loops: CDR1 SGDLS, CDR2 YYNGEE. This CDR3 comprises 13 residues. CDR3 residues: CASSVNSQYGYTF. In DNA form, the CDR3 reads TGTGCCAGCAGCGTAAACAGCCAATATGGCTACACCTTC.

In DNA, the CDR3 is TGTGCCTGCCGACAGGGTTACGAGCAGTACTTC. Its translation is CACRQGYEQYF. The chain recombines TRBV30 with TRBJ2-7; 7 nucleotides agree with TRBD1. This CDR3 is built from 11 residues. CDR1 and CDR2 (germline): GTSNPN, SVGIG (reference sequence). V was clipped by 6 bases and J by 4 bases; unmatched bases: 3.

The V call is TRBV6-6, the J call TRBJ1-6, with 7 bases matching TRBD1. V lost 5 bases, J lost 14 bases, and 15 bases stayed unmatched. The germline V gene has CDR1 MNHNY and CDR2 SVGAGI (reference sequence). This CDR3 contains 15 residues. The CDR3 nucleotides read TGTGCCAGCAGTGACCTTCAGGGGGTTCAAGAGGCCCTCCACTTT. Its protein is CASSDLQGVQEALHF.

The chain couples TRBV6-5 to TRBJ1-1, with 9 bases that match TRBD1. CDR1 MNHEY and CDR2 SVGAGI come from the germline V gene. The CDR3 sequence is 15 residues long. V trimming: 4 bases; J trimming: 4 bases; junction bases outside the gene matches: 7. CDR3 loop: CASSFGTGLATEAFF. CDR3 nucleotides: TGTGCCAGCAGTTTCGGGACAGGGCTGGCCACTGAAGCTTTCTTT.

V usage is TRBV7-2 and J usage is TRBJ2-5; 8 nucleotides match TRBD2. The length of the CDR3 is 16 residues. The V gene's germline CDR1 is SGHTA and CDR2 FQGNSA. The J segment lost 1 base and the V segment lost 5 bases, leaving 9 bases of the junction unmatched. The DNA for the CDR3 is TGTGCCAGCAGCAATAGGGGTAGCGGGGTCCAAGAGACCCAGTACTTC. It is translated as CASSNRGSGVQETQYF.

This chain connects TRBV5-1 to TRBJ2-7; 10 bases fit TRBD1. V was clipped by 5 bases and J by 3 bases; unmatched bases: 8. CDR1 SGHRS and CDR2 YFSETQ come from the germline V gene. The CDR3 length is 15 residues. CDR3 region: CASSSLRDRGYEQYF. The CDR3 DNA follows: TGCGCCAGCAGTTCTCTACGGGACAGGGGCTACGAGCAGTACTTC.

The chain couples TRBV4-3 to TRBJ1-4; D not certain. Germline V lookup: CDR1 LGHNA, CDR2 YSLEER. V gave up 1 base and J gave up 3 bases, with 6 bases separating them. This CDR3 contains 14 residues. The CDR3 sequence is CASSQASANEKLFF. In nucleotides, the CDR3 is TGCGCCAGCAGCCAAGCGTCTGCTAATGAAAAACTGTTTTTT.

This sequence joins TRBV6-5 and TRBJ2-7; 8 positions match TRBD1. After removal of 0 bases from V and 6 bases from J, the junction contained 4 bases not matched to a gene. The CDR3 consists of 14 residues. Germline V lookup: CDR1 MNHEY, CDR2 SVGAGI. The CDR3 spells CASSYSDRVVEQYF. The CDR3 nucleotides read TGTGCCAGCAGTTACTCGGACAGGGTAGTCGAGCAGTACTTC.

This chain joins TRBV5-1 and TRBJ1-6, with 8 bases fitting TRBD1. V lost 3 bases to trimming and J lost 10 bases; unmatched junction nucleotides: 6. This CDR3 spans 14 amino acids. Germline V gene lookup returns CDR1 SGHRS and CDR2 YFSETQ. CDR3 sequence (DNA): TGCGCCAGCAGCTACGGACAGGGCTCATCACCCCTCCACTTT. Translation: CASSYGQGSSPLHF.

This rearrangement joins TRBV18 to TRBJ1-5; 10 nucleotides match TRBD1. J gave up 1 base and V 2 bases, and 2 bases lay outside the gene matches. The CDR3 has 16 residues. Germline V gene data show CDR1 as KGHSH and CDR2 as LQKENI. The CDR3 nucleotides read TGTGCCAGCTCACCAGTGGGACAGGGGAGCAATCAGCCCCAGCATTTT. It codes for CASSPVGQGSNQPQHF.

CDR3 DNA sequence: TGTGCCAGTAGTCCGCGAGGAGATACGCAGTATTTT. Translating it yields CASSPRGDTQYF. The chain carries TRBV19 and TRBJ2-3; D gene unclear. CDR3 length: 12 amino acids. Trimming shortened V by 5 bases and J by 5 bases, and 8 bases separated the two germline ends. Germline V gene data show CDR1 as LNHDA and CDR2 as SQIVND (reference sequence).